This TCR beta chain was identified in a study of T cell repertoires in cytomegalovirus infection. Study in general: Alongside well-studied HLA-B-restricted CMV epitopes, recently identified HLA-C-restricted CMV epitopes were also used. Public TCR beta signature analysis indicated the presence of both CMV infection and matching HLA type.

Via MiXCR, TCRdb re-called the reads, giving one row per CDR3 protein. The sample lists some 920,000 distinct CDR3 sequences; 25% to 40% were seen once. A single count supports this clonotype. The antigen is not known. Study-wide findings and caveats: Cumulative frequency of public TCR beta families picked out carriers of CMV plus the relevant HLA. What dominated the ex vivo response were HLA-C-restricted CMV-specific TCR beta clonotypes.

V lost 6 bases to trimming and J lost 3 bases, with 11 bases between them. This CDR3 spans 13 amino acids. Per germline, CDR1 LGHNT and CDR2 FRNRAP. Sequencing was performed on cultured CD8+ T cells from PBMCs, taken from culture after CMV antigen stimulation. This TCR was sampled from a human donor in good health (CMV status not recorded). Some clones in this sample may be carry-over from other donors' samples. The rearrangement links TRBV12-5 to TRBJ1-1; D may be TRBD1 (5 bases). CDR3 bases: TGTGCTAGTGGCCCTGGACACGACACTGAAGCTTTCTTT. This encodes CASGPGHDTEAFF.